The sequence of this T cell receptor beta chain was determined in a study of cytomegalovirus exposure and HLA in healthy donors. The PCR made use of 60 Vbeta and 13 Jbeta primers. The assay was immunoSEQ multiplex PCR, and TCRdb's table has in-frame clones only and misses some. The sample shows 95,000 to 100,000 clones, roughly 79% of them seen only once. Points on this clone: The antigen is not known.

Points from the study as a whole: A reported reduction in N-insertions relative to the 666-donor mean was seen in an Asian-associated ancestry cluster in a later analysis. Across donors, presence/absence analyses took sequencing depth to be roughly uniform. The study carried out a later analysis of TCR beta sequences. It associated some 17,000 of them with specific HLA alleles at a false discovery rate of 0.05.

The V gene end was trimmed by 0 bases and the J gene end by 6 bases; junction bases not matched to a gene: 5. The germline gives CDR1 SGDLS, CDR2 YYNGEE. CDR3 size: 15 residues. V and J are TRBV9 and TRBJ2-1; 8 nucleotides align to TRBD1. Sequences were obtained from PBMCs. The receptor's source is a man aged 35 to 55 in good health and CMV-seronegative. The CDR3 coding sequence is TGTGCCAGCAGCGTAGCTGGACAGGGAGGCAATGAGCAGTTCTTC. This encodes CASSVAGQGGNEQFF.